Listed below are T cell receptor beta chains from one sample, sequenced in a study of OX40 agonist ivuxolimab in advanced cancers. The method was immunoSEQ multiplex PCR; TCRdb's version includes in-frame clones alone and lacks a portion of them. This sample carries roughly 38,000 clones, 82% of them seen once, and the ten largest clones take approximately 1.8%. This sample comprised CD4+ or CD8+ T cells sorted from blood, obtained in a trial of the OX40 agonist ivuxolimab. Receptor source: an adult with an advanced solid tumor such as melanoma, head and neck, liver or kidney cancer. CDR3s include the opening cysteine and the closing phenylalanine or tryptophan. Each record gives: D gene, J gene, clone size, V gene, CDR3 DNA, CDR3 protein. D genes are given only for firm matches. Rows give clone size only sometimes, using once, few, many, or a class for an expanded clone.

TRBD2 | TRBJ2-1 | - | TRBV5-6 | TGTGCCAGCAGCTTAGGGATAGCGGGGGGGCAGAATGAGCAGTTCTTC | CASSLGIAGGQNEQFF
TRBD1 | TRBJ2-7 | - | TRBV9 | TGTGCCAGCAGCCCGTGGACAGGGGAGGGCGAGCAGTACTTC | CASSPWTGEGEQYF
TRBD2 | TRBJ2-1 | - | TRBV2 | TGTGCCAGCAGTCTTCGAGGTAGCGGGGGGGCCGCTCCAAGGGGCAATGAGCAGTTCTTC | CASSLRGSGGAAPRGNEQFF
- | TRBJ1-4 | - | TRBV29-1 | TGCAGCGTTGAGTTTGGGGAAAAACTGTTTTTT | CSVEFGEKLFF
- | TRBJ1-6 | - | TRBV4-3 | TGCGCCAGCAGCCAAGTCCGAGGTGTCCTTAATTCACCCCTCCACTTT | CASSQVRGVLNSPLHF
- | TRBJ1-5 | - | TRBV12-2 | TGTGCAAGTCGCTTACAGCAGCTTAATCAGCCCCAGCATTTT | CASRLQQLNQPQHF
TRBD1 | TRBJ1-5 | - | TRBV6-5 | TGTGCCAGCAGTTATCAGGGGGATCAGCCCCAGCATTTT | CASSYQGDQPQHF
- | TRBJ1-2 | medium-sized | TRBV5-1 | TGCGCCAGCAGCCCCGGGACACCAAGCTATGGCTACACCTTC | CASSPGTPSYGYTF
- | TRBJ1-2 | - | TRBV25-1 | TGTGCCAGCAGTGAATACTATGGCTACACCTTC | CASSEYYGYTF
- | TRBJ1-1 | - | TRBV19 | TGTGCCAGCAGGACGATCAAGCACACTGAAGCTTTCTTT | CASRTIKHTEAFF
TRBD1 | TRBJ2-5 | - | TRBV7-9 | TGTGCCAGCAGCGTCCGGACAGGGGGGACGGAGACCCAGTACTTC | CASSVRTGGTETQYF